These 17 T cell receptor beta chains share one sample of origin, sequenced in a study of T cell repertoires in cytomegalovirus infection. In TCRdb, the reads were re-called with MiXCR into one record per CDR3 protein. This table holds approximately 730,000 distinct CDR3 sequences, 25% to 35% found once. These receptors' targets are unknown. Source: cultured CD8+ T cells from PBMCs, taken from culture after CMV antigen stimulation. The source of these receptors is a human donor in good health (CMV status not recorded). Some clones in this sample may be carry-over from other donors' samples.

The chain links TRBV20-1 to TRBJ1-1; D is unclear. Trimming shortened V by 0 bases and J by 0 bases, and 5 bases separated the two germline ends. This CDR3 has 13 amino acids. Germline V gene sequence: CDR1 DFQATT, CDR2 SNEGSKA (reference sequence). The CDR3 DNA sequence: TGCAGTGCTAGAGATGGGTTGAACACTGAAGCTTTCTTT. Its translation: CSARDGLNTEAFF.

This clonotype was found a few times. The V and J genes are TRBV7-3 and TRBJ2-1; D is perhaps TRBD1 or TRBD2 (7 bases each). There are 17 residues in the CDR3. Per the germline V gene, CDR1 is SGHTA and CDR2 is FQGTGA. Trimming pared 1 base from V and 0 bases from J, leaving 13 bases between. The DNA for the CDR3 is TGTGCCAGCAGCTTAAGGGGGGGGACAGACTCCTACAATGAGCAGTTCTTC. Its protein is CASSLRGGTDSYNEQFF.

The CDR3: CASSPVIYFGYTF. For the CDR3, the DNA is TGTGCCAGCTCACCAGTTATTTATTTTGGCTACACCTTC. This sequence joins TRBV18 and TRBJ1-2; D is undetermined. CDR3 length: 13 amino acids. V dropped 2 bases and J dropped 7 bases, with 11 bases sitting between them. Per germline, CDR1 KGHSH and CDR2 LQKENI.

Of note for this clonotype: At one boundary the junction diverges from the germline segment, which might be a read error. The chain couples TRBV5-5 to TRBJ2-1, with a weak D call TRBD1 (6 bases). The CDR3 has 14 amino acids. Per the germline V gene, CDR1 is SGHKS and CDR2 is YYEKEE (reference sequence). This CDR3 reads CASRLGTRATEQFF. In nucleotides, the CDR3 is TGTGCCAGCAGGTTGGGGACACGGGCAACTGAGCAGTTCTTC.

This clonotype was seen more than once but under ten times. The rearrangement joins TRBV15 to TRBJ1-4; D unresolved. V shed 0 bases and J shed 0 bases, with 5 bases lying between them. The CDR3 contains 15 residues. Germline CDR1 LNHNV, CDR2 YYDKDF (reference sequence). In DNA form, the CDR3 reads TGTGCCACCAGCAGAGACCGAGCAACTAATGAAAAACTGTTTTTT. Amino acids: CATSRDRATNEKLFF.

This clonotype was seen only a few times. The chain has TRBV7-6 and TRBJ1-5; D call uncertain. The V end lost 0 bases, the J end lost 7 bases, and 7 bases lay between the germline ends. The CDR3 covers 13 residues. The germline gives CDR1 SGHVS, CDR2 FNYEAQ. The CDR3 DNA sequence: TGTGCCAGCAGCTTAGCAATTGGGCAGCCCCAGCATTTT. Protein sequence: CASSLAIGQPQHF.

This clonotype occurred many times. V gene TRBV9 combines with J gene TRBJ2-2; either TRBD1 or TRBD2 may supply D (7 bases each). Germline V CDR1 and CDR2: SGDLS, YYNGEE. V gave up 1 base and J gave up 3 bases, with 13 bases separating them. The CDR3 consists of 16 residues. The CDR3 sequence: CASSVNRGGDTGELFF. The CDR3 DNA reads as TGTGCCAGCAGCGTAAACAGGGGAGGGGACACCGGGGAGCTGTTTTTT.

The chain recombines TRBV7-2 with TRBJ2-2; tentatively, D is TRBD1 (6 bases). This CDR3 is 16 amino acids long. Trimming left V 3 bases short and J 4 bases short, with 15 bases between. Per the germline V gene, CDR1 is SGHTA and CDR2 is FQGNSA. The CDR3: CASSFRGLGSTGELFF. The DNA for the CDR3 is TGTGCCAGCAGCTTCAGGGGTCTGGGGAGCACCGGGGAGCTGTTTTTT. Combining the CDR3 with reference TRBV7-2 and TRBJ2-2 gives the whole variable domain GAGVSQSPSNKVTEKGKDVELRCDPISGHTALYWYRQSLGQGLEFLIYFQGNSAPDKSGLPSDRFSAERTGGSVSTLTIQRTQQEDSAVYLCASSFRGLGSTGELFFGEGSRLTVL.

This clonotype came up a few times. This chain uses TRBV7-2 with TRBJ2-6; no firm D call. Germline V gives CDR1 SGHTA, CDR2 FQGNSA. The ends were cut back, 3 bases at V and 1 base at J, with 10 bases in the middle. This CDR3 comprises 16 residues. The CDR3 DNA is TGTGCCAGCAGCTTCCCAATTAGTTCTGGGGCCAACGTCCTGACTTTC. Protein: CASSFPISSGANVLTF.

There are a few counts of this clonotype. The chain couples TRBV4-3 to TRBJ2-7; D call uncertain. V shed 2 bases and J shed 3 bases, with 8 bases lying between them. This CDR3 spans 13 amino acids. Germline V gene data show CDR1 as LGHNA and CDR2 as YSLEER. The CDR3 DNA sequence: TGCGCCAGCAGCCAATCCATATTCTACGAGCAGTACTTC. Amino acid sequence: CASSQSIFYEQYF.

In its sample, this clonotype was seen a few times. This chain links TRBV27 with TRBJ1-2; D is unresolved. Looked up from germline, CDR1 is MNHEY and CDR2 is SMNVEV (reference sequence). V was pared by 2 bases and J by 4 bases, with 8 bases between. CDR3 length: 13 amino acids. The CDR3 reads CASSLEAAYGYTF. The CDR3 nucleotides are TGTGCCAGCAGTTTAGAGGCAGCCTATGGCTACACCTTC.

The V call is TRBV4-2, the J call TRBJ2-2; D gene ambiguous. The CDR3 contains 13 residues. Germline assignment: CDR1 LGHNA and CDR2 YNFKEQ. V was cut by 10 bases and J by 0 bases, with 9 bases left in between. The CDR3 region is CAIGPSNTGELFF. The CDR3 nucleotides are TGTGCCATCGGACCCTCGAACACCGGGGAGCTGTTTTTT.

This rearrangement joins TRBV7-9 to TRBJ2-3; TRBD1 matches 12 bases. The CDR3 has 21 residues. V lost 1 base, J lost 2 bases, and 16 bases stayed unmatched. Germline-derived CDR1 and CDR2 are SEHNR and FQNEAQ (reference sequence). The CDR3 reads CASSLVPGQGASPTDTDTQYF. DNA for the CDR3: TGTGCCAGCAGCTTAGTACCGGGACAGGGGGCGAGCCCGACAGACACAGATACGCAGTATTTT.

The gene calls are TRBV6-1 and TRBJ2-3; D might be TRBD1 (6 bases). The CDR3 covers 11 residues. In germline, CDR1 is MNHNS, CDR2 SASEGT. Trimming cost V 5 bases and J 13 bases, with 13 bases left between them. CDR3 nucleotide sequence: TGTGCCAGCAGTCGACAGGCCAATAAGTATTTT. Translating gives CASSRQANKYF.

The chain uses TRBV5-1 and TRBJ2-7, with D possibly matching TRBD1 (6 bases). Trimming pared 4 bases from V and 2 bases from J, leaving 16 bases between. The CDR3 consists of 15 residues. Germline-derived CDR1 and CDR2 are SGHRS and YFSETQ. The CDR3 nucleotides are TGCGCCAGCAGCCCGGGACACCCGACCCCCTACGAGCAGTACTTC. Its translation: CASSPGHPTPYEQYF.

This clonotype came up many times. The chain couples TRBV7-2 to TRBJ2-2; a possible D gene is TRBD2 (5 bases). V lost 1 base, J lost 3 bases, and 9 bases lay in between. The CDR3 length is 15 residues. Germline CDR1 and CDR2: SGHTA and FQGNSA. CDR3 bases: TGTGCCAGCAGCTTAGTGGAGGCACACACCGGGGAGCTGTTTTTT. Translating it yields CASSLVEAHTGELFF.

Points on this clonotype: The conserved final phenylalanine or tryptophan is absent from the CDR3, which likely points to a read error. CDR3 DNA sequence: TGTGCCAGCAGCTCAGGGGGTAGCAATCAGCCCCAGCATTCT. Translation gives CASSSGGSNQPQHS. The rearrangement joins TRBV7-9 to TRBJ1-5; 7 nucleotides match TRBD1. The germline CDR1 and CDR2 sequences are SEHNR and FQNEAQ (reference sequence). The CDR3 is 14 residues long. V shed 4 bases and J 0 bases; nucleotides not matched to a gene: 0.